The 30 T cell receptor beta chains in this list originate from one sample, sequenced in a study of identical twins. A single record per CDR3 protein comes from TCRdb applying MiXCR to the 5' RACE reads. The top ten hold roughly 1.5% of the sample, which has approximately 890,000 distinct CDR3 sequences, about 12% seen once. This sample was also put to use in a study of yellow fever vaccine responses in identical twins.

Material for sequencing was PBMCs. All receptors come from a woman younger than 35 in good health.

The rearrangement links TRBV18 to TRBJ1-5; D remains unclear. The germline V gene encodes CDR1 KGHSH and CDR2 LQKENI. With 4 bases removed from V and 0 bases from J, the gap between germline ends came to 22 bases. There are 19 residues in the CDR3. CDR3 DNA sequence: TGTGCCAGCTCACTCAGGAGGACCGCGTCAGTATATAGCAATCAGCCCCAGCATTTT. It yields the protein CASSLRRTASVYSNQPQHF.

This clonotype was picked up many times. This chain connects TRBV4-1 to TRBJ2-7; 8 positions agree with TRBD2. Germline CDR1 and CDR2: MGHRA and YSYEKL. Trimming at V came to 0 bases and at J to 3 bases, leaving 4 bases not matched to a gene. The CDR3 is made up of 15 amino acids. The chain's CDR3 is CASSQERGDLYEQYV. CDR3 in DNA: TGCGCCAGCAGCCAAGAGCGGGGGGACCTCTACGAGCAGTACGTC.

V gene TRBV7-9 combines with J gene TRBJ2-1; the D gene is possibly TRBD2 (5 bases). This CDR3 spans 16 amino acids. Trimming pared 3 bases from V and 2 bases from J, leaving 14 bases between. Germline V gene data show CDR1 as SEHNR and CDR2 as FQNEAQ (reference sequence). For the CDR3, the DNA is TGTGCCAGCAGCTTCCTAGAGGGTCCACCCTACAATGAGCAGTTCTTC. Its translation: CASSFLEGPPYNEQFF.

Only a few counts were recorded for this clonotype. This chain uses TRBV6-1 with TRBJ2-3; D not certain. CDR3 length: 14 residues. In germline, CDR1 is MNHNS, CDR2 SASEGT. The ends were cut back, 5 bases at V and 6 bases at J, with 15 bases in the middle. CDR3 sequence: CASSRRRVGDTQYF. The CDR3 region has the DNA TGTGCCAGCAGTAGGCGCCGAGTGGGGGATACGCAGTATTTT.

This clonotype has only a few counts. The V and J genes are TRBV9 and TRBJ2-1; a possible D gene is TRBD1 (6 bases). This CDR3 is 15 amino acids long. Trimming removed 0 bases at V and 8 bases at J, with 15 bases between. In germline, CDR1 is SGDLS, CDR2 YYNGEE. The CDR3 DNA follows: TGTGCCAGCAGCGTAGTGGGGGCAGCAGGGGATGAGCAGTTCTTC. Residues: CASSVVGAAGDEQFF.

Ten or more counts support this clonotype. This sequence joins TRBV5-1 and TRBJ2-3, with 13 nucleotides matching TRBD2. CDR3 size: 17 residues. The V gene's germline CDR1 is SGHRS and CDR2 YFSETQ. J gave up 0 bases and V 4 bases, and 5 bases lay outside the gene matches. This CDR3 is CASSILAGGTSTDTQYF. The DNA of the CDR3 is TGCGCCAGCAGCATACTAGCGGGGGGGACAAGCACAGATACGCAGTATTTT.

This clonotype has just one count. One end of the junction does not line up with germline, which may come from a read error. V gene TRBV6-2 or TRBV6-3 combines with J gene TRBJ2-7; maybe TRBD2 (5 bases). Germline V gene lookup returns CDR1 MNHEY and CDR2 SVGEGT. The CDR3 is 13 residues long. CDR3 DNA sequence: TGTGCCGGCAGTTACGGGATTTCCTACGAGCAGTACTTC. Amino acids: CAGSYGISYEQYF.

This rearrangement joins TRBV19 to TRBJ2-7; D perhaps matches TRBD1 (6 bases). The germline gives CDR1 LNHDA, CDR2 SQIVND (reference sequence). Trimming pared 7 bases from V and 2 bases from J, leaving 18 bases between. The CDR3 is 15 residues long. CDR3 residues: CASKRDTVFPYEQYF. In DNA form, the CDR3 reads TGTGCCAGTAAAAGGGACACGGTGTTTCCCTACGAGCAGTACTTC.

As DNA, the CDR3 is TGCGCCAGCAGCCAAGATCCTCTAAGCGTGGGCTACGAGCAGTACTTC. This sequence encodes CASSQDPLSVGYEQYF. J is TRBJ2-7 and V is TRBV4-1; no clear D gene. V was pared by 0 bases and J by 3 bases, with 15 bases between. Per the germline V gene, CDR1 is MGHRA and CDR2 is YSYEKL. The CDR3 sequence is 16 residues long.

The gene calls are TRBV4-1 and TRBJ1-2; no definite D call. Germline values: CDR1 MGHRA, CDR2 YSYEKL. Trimming shortened V by 1 base and J by 4 bases, and 7 bases separated the two germline ends. CDR3 length: 13 residues. The CDR3: CASSQVDGYGYTF. CDR3 bases: TGCGCCAGCAGCCAAGTTGATGGCTATGGCTACACCTTC.

The V call is TRBV6-1, the J call TRBJ1-3; D unresolved. The CDR3 runs 13 residues. The ends were cut back, 6 bases at V and 2 bases at J, with 8 bases in the middle. Germline lookup yields CDR1 MNHNS and CDR2 SASEGT. The CDR3 loop reads CASRLSAGNTIYF. The CDR3, as DNA: TGTGCCAGCAGGTTGTCCGCTGGAAACACCATATATTTT.

This clonotype was recorded a few times. The chain has TRBV28 and TRBJ2-1; D not certain. The CDR3 loop spans 15 amino acids. Trimming cost V 8 bases and J 0 bases, with 14 bases left between them. CDR1 and CDR2 (germline): MDHEN, SYDVKM. For the CDR3, the DNA is TGTGCCAGCCAGCTAAATTACAACTCCTACAATGAGCAGTTCTTC. Its translation is CASQLNYNSYNEQFF.

This chain connects TRBV5-6 to TRBJ2-1, with D unclear. Germline V CDR1 and CDR2: SGHDT, YYEEEE. The CDR3 has 13 amino acids. Trimming stripped 1 base from V and 8 bases from J, with 10 bases between. CDR3 bases: TGTGCCAGCAGCTTGCAGTCGGCTGATGAGCAGTTCTTC. Encoded protein: CASSLQSADEQFF.

This clonotype was picked up one time. This rearrangement joins TRBV20-1 to TRBJ2-2; 7 nucleotides match TRBD2. This CDR3 has 15 residues. Trimming cost V 1 base and J 3 bases; bases outside gene matches: 5. In germline, CDR1 is DFQATT, CDR2 SNEGSKA (reference sequence). CDR3 sequence: CSARGGRADTGELFF. CDR3 DNA: TGCAGTGCTAGAGGGGGGAGGGCCGACACCGGGGAGCTGTTTTTT.

The chain is built from TRBV5-1 and TRBJ2-2; 11 nucleotides agree with TRBD1. V shed 4 bases and J 7 bases; nucleotides not matched to a gene: 3. The CDR3 loop spans 14 amino acids. In germline, CDR1 is SGHRS, CDR2 YFSETQ. The CDR3 here is CASSVGQGDGELFF. CDR3 DNA: TGCGCCAGCAGCGTGGGACAGGGGGACGGGGAGCTGTTTTTT.

This rearrangement joins TRBV15 to TRBJ2-6; 7 bases are a match to TRBD1. The CDR3 runs 19 residues. The germline CDR1 and CDR2 sequences are LNHNV and YYDKDF (reference sequence). V shed 0 bases, J shed 0 bases, and the junction held 8 bases outside the gene matches. The CDR3 sequence is CATSRELGQVASGANVLTF. Here the CDR3 DNA reads TGTGCCACCAGCAGAGAGCTTGGACAGGTCGCCTCTGGGGCCAACGTCCTGACTTTC.

This clonotype was observed at least ten times. The chain carries TRBV7-8 and TRBJ2-1; 8 bases are shared with TRBD1. The germline CDR1 and CDR2 sequences are SGHVS and FQNEAQ. The CDR3 has 17 amino acids. The ends lost 5 bases at V and 4 bases at J; junction bases unmatched: 13. CDR3 in DNA: TGTGCCAGCAGCCAAGAATCTGACAGGGGAAGGTACAATGAGCAGTTCTTC. Translated: CASSQESDRGRYNEQFF. The full variable domain, rest sourced from reference TRBV7-8 and TRBJ2-1, is GAGVSQSPRYKVAKRGQDVALRCDPISGHVSLFWYQQALGQGPEFLTYFQNEAQLDKSGLPSDRFFAERPEGSVSTLKIQRTQQEDSAVYLCASSQESDRGRYNEQFFGPGTRLTVL.

This clonotype showed up just a few times. The CDR3 DNA reads TGTGCCAGCAGTGAGAGGACTAGCGGAGCCCGCACAGATACGCAGTATTTT. Encoded protein: CASSERTSGARTDTQYF. The gene calls are TRBV6-1 and TRBJ2-3, with 10 bases matching TRBD2. CDR1 and CDR2 from the germline V gene are MNHNS and SASEGT. The CDR3 runs to 17 residues. J was trimmed by 1 base and V by 3 bases; bases with no gene match: 7.

The J gene is TRBJ2-3, the V gene TRBV5-1; no clear D. Trimming took 1 base from V and 1 from J, leaving 10 bases between them. Germline V gene sequence: CDR1 SGHRS, CDR2 YFSETQ. The CDR3 sequence is 15 residues long. CDR3 residues: CASSLRTARTDTQYF. The CDR3 DNA sequence: TGCGCCAGCAGCTTGCGGACGGCGCGCACAGATACGCAGTATTTT.

This clonotype was seen more than once but under ten times. V is TRBV6-5 and J is TRBJ1-1; D is possibly TRBD1 (5 bases). Germline CDR1 reads MNHEY; CDR2 reads SVGAGI. This CDR3 is 16 amino acids long. Trimming took 2 bases from V and 0 from J, leaving 13 bases between them. This chain's CDR3 is CASSYGGGRVNTEAFF. The CDR3 DNA follows: TGTGCCAGCAGTTACGGGGGTGGGAGGGTGAACACTGAAGCTTTCTTT.

The V gene is TRBV7-8, the J gene TRBJ1-5; no clear D. V shed 3 bases and J shed 5 bases, with 11 bases lying between them. This CDR3 has 14 residues. In germline, CDR1 is SGHVS, CDR2 FQNEAQ. In DNA, the CDR3 is TGTGCCAGCAGCTTGACGGCAACTGATCAGCCCCAGCATTTT. It encodes CASSLTATDQPQHF.

The gene calls are TRBV9 and TRBJ2-5; tentatively, D is TRBD2 (6 bases). The CDR3 is 15 residues long. V was trimmed by 0 bases and J by 4 bases, leaving 13 bases between them. Germline V gene sequence: CDR1 SGDLS, CDR2 YYNGEE. CDR3 DNA sequence: TGTGCCAGCAGCGTAGGGGGGACTCCCCGAGAGACCCAGTACTTC. Protein product: CASSVGGTPRETQYF. Full variable domain (missing parts from reference TRBV9 and TRBJ2-5): DSGVTQTPKHLITATGQRVTLRCSPRSGDLSVYWYQQSLDQGLQFLIQYYNGEERAKGNILERFSAQQFPDLHSELNLSSLELGDSALYFCASSVGGTPRETQYFGPGTRLLVL.

This rearrangement joins TRBV19 to TRBJ1-1, with 9 bases aligning to TRBD1. The J segment lost 4 bases and the V segment lost 4 bases, leaving 10 bases of the junction unmatched. The CDR3 has 16 residues. Germline V lookup: CDR1 LNHDA, CDR2 SQIVND (reference sequence). The CDR3 loop reads CASSTSAGTGTTEAFF. The CDR3 region has the DNA TGTGCCAGTAGTACCTCCGCCGGGACAGGGACCACTGAAGCTTTCTTT.

This clonotype has more than one count but fewer than ten. V gene TRBV29-1 combines with J gene TRBJ2-3; D might be TRBD2 (6 bases). Trimming removed 4 bases at V and 2 bases at J, with 13 bases between. CDR1 and CDR2 (germline): SQVTM, ANQGSEA. This CDR3 region has 14 residues. The CDR3 DNA is TGCAGCGTTGTAGGAGGGTACAACACAGATACGCAGTATTTT. This gives the protein CSVVGGYNTDTQYF.

This clonotype was recorded a few times. V gene TRBV7-6 combines with J gene TRBJ2-5; 7 bases line up with TRBD1. Trimming cost V 2 bases and J 1 base; bases outside gene matches: 10. CDR1 is SGHVS and CDR2 is FNYEAQ in the germline V gene. CDR3 size: 17 residues. The CDR3 bases are TGTGCCAGCAGCTTAACGGGGCCAGGGGGAACCCAAGAGACCCAGTACTTC. Translation gives CASSLTGPGGTQETQYF.

The chain couples TRBV6-5 to TRBJ2-1; 8 nucleotides match TRBD1. Germline V CDR1 and CDR2: MNHEY, SVGAGI. V shed 0 bases, J shed 10 bases, and the junction held 11 bases outside the gene matches. The length of the CDR3 is 16 residues. The DNA for the CDR3 is TGTGCCAGCAGTTACTCGTCGCGGACAGGGAGTGAGGAGCAGTTCTTC. This translates into CASSYSSRTGSEEQFF.

The chain links TRBV29-1 to TRBJ2-3; 9 nucleotides align to TRBD2. V was clipped by 6 bases and J by 3 bases; unmatched bases: 10. Germline-derived CDR1 and CDR2 are SQVTM and ANQGSEA. This CDR3 comprises 15 residues. Here the CDR3 DNA reads TGCAGCGTCCGAAGAGGTAGCGGGAGTACAGATACGCAGTATTTT. Translating gives CSVRRGSGSTDTQYF.

There are a few counts of this clonotype. V and J are TRBV5-1 and TRBJ1-1; D gene unclear. V lost 0 bases and J 0 bases, leaving 9 bases between the germline ends. Germline V CDR1 and CDR2: SGHRS, YFSETQ. This CDR3 region has 15 residues. The CDR3 sequence is CASSLETQLNTEAFF. The CDR3, as DNA: TGCGCCAGCAGCTTGGAGACCCAGCTGAACACTGAAGCTTTCTTT. Filled out from reference TRBV5-1 and TRBJ1-1, the complete variable domain reads KAGVTQTPRYLIKTRGQQVTLSCSPISGHRSVSWYQQTPGQGLQFLFEYFSETQRNKGNFPGRFSGRQFSNSRSEMNVSTLELGDSALYLCASSLETQLNTEAFFGQGTRLTVV.

This clonotype was seen repeatedly, ten times or more. The V gene is TRBV6-5, the J gene TRBJ1-1; D is perhaps TRBD1 (5 bases). Between the trimmed V and J ends, which lost 2 bases and 5 bases, there was a span of 6 bases. This CDR3 comprises 12 residues. Looked up from germline, CDR1 is MNHEY and CDR2 is SVGAGI. As DNA, the CDR3 is TGTGCCAGCAGTTACGGGGGGACTGAAGCTTTCTTT. It codes for CASSYGGTEAFF.

Only a few counts were recorded for this clonotype. The J gene is TRBJ1-5, the V gene TRBV20-1; D is perhaps TRBD1 (5 bases). Germline CDR1 reads DFQATT; CDR2 reads SNEGSKA (reference sequence). The CDR3 loop spans 16 amino acids. V lost 5 bases and J 0 bases, leaving 17 bases between the germline ends. The CDR3 sequence is CSALDAGGPSNQPQHF. DNA for the CDR3: TGCAGTGCTTTAGACGCGGGGGGTCCTAGCAATCAGCCCCAGCATTTT.